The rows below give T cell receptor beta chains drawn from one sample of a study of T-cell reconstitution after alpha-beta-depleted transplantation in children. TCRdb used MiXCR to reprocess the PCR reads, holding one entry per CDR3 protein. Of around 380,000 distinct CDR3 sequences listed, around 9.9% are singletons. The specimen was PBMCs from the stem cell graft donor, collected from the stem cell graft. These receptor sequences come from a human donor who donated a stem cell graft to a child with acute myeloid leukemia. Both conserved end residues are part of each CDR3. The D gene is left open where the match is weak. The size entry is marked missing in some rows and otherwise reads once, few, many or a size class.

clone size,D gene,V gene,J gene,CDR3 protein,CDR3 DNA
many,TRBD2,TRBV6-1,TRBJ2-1,CASSPGLAAYNEQFF,TGTGCCAGCAGCCCCGGCCTAGCGGCTTACAATGAGCAGTTCTTC
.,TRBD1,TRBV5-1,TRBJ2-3,CASRFDREPQNTDTQYF,TGCGCCAGCAGATTCGACAGGGAACCACAAAACACAGATACGCAGTATTTT
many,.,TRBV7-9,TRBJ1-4,CASTLPGLEKLFF,TGTGCCAGCACCTTACCGGGTCTAGAAAAACTGTTTTTT
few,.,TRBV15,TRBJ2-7,CATSRQVSYEQYF,TGTGCCACCAGCAGACAGGTCTCCTACGAGCAGTACTTC
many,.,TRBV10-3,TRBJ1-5,CAISESGAQPQHF,TGTGCCATCAGTGAGTCAGGGGCTCAGCCCCAGCATTTT
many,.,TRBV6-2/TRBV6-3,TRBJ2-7,CASSYRRNIDEQYF,TGTGCCAGCAGTTACAGGCGTAACATCGACGAGCAGTACTTC
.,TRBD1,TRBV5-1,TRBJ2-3,CASSLATGTGLISLATDTQYF,TGCGCCAGCAGCTTGGCCACCGGGACAGGATTGATAAGTTTGGCCACAGATACGCAGTATTTT
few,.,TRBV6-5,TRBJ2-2,CASSYSRYRINTGELFF,TGTGCCAGCAGTTACAGTCGATACAGGATCAACACCGGGGAGCTGTTTTTT
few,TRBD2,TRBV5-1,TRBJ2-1,CASCRPTAGGPKDNEQFF,TGCGCCAGCTGTCGTCCCACAGCGGGAGGGCCTAAGGACAATGAGCAGTTCTTC
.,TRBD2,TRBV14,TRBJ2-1,CASSQVRGLELFF,TGTGCCAGCAGCCAAGTGAGGGGACTAGAACTGTTCTTC
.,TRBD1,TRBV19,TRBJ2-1,CASSIRDRGGVEQFF,TGTGCCAGTAGTATCCGGGACAGGGGCGGGGTTGAGCAGTTCTTC
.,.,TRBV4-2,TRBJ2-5,CATSHEPGVTYQETQYF,TGTGCCACCAGCCACGAGCCCGGGGTGACGTACCAAGAGACCCAGTACTTC
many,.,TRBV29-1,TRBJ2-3,CSVDVGEAGYTDTQYF,TGCAGCGTTGACGTCGGGGAGGCGGGTTACACAGATACGCAGTATTTT
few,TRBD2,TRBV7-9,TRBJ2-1,CASSLGLAVLYNEQFF,TGTGCCAGCAGCTTAGGACTAGCGGTCCTATACAATGAGCAGTTCTTC
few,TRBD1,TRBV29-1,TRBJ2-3,CSVETWTGAPDTQYF,TGCAGCGTTGAAACGTGGACAGGGGCACCAGATACGCAGTATTTT
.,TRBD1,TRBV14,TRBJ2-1,CASSQAPGTGFFF,TGTGCCAGCAGCCAAGCTCCCGGGACAGGATTTTTCTTC
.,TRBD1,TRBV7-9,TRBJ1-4,CASSGQEQTNEKLFF,TGTGCCAGCAGCGGACAGGAGCAAACTAATGAAAAACTGTTTTTT
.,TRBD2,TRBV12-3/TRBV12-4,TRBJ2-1,CASSRGLAGALGYNEQFF,TGTGCCAGCAGCCGTGGACTAGCGGGAGCGCTAGGGTACAATGAGCAGTTCTTC
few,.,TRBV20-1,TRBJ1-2,CSARSTWTANYGYTF,TGCAGTGCTAGATCAACATGGACAGCAAACTATGGCTACACCTTC
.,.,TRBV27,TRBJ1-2,CASSFVGALTYGYTF,TGTGCCAGCAGTTTTGTAGGGGCCCTCACCTATGGCTACACCTTC
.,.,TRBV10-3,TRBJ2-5,CAISESGGETQYF,TGTGCCATCAGTGAGTCCGGGGGAGAGACCCAGTACTTC
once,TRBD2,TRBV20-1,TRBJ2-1,CSATGWLAGLRSYNEQFF,TGCAGTGCCACGGGGTGGCTAGCGGGGTTACGCTCCTACAATGAGCAGTTCTTC
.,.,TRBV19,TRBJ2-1,CASGWMKPPYNEQFF,TGTGCCAGTGGTTGGATGAAACCCCCCTACAATGAGCAGTTCTTC
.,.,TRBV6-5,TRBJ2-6,CASSYGAVVFSGANVLTF,TGTGCCAGCAGTTACGGGGCCGTCGTCTTCTCTGGGGCCAACGTCCTGACTTTC
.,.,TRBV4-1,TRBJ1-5,CASSPRDINSNQPQHF,TGCGCCAGCAGCCCCCGGGACATTAATAGCAATCAGCCCCAGCATTTT
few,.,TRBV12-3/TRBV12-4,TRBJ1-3,CASTNSGNTIYF,TGTGCCAGCACCAATTCTGGAAACACCATATATTTT
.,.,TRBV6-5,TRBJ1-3,CASSYSTGSSGNTIYF,TGTGCCAGCAGTTACTCGACCGGGTCCTCTGGAAACACCATATATTTT
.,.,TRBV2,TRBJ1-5,CASSEIKTSNQPQHF,TGTGCCAGCAGCGAGATCAAAACTAGCAATCAGCCCCAGCATTTT
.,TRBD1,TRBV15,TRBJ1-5,CATSRPRTGDNQPQHF,TGTGCCACCAGCAGACCCCGGACAGGTGACAATCAGCCCCAGCATTTT
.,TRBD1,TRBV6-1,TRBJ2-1,CASSETGSKFF,TGTGCCAGCAGTGAGACAGGGTCTAAGTTCTTC
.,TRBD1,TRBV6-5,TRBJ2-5,CASSYNEGAETQYF,TGTGCCAGCAGTTACAACGAGGGGGCCGAGACCCAGTACTTC
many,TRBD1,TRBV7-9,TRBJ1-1,CASSPPAGGTSNTEAFF,TGTGCCAGCAGCCCCCCGGCAGGGGGCACATCAAACACTGAAGCTTTCTTT
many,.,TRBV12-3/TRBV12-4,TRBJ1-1,CASSFRRLGTEAFF,TGTGCCAGCAGTTTTCGGCGGCTAGGGACTGAAGCTTTCTTT
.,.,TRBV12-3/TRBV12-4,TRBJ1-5,CASSSYRAQPQHF,TGTGCCAGCAGTTCCTACAGGGCTCAGCCCCAGCATTTT
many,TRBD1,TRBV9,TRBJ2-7,CASSVDAGGEQYF,TGTGCCAGCAGCGTAGATGCAGGGGGCGAGCAGTACTTC
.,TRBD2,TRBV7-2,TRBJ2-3,CASSLRAASGGTDTQYF,TGTGCCAGCAGCTTAAGGGCGGCTAGCGGCGGCACAGATACGCAGTATTTT
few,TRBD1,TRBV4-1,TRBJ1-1,CASSSGTGGYNTEAFF,TGCGCCAGCAGCTCCGGGACAGGGGGATATAACACTGAAGCTTTCTTT
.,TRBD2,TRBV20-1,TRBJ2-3,CSARVPRGGTSGVTDTQYF,TGCAGTGCTAGAGTGCCGCGCGGGGGGACTAGCGGGGTTACAGATACGCAGTATTTT
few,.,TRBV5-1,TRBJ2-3,CASSLEDSAQYF,TGCGCCAGCAGCTTGGAAGATTCGGCGCAGTATTTT
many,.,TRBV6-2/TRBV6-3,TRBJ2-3,CASNTSPPRDTQYF,TGTGCCAGCAATACCAGCCCTCCCAGAGATACGCAGTATTTT
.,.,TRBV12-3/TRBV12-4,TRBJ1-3,CASRRSASGNTIYF,TGTGCCAGCAGGCGAAGTGCCTCTGGAAACACCATATATTTT
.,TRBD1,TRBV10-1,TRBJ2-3,CASSGGQGATDTQYF,TGCGCCAGCAGTGGGGGACAGGGGGCCACAGATACGCAGTATTTT
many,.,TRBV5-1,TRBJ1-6,CASSLGSGINNSPLHF,TGCGCCAGCAGCTTGGGGTCAGGGATCAATAATTCACCCCTCCACTTT
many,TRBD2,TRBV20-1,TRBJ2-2,CSASSPSSGYTGELFF,TGCAGTGCTAGTAGTCCCTCTAGCGGATACACCGGGGAGCTGTTTTTT
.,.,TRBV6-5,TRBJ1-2,CATSYSPTDYGYTF,TGTGCCACCAGTTACTCCCCGACAGACTATGGCTACACCTTC
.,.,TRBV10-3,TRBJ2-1,CAISESRYGYNEQFF,TGTGCCATCAGTGAGTCGCGGTACGGCTACAATGAGCAGTTCTTC
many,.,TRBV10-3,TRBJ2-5,CAIRGAGLGETQYF,TGTGCCATCAGGGGGGCCGGGCTAGGGGAGACCCAGTACTTC
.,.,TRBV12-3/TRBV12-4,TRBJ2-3,CASSFGPDTQYF,TGTGCCAGCAGTTTCGGGCCCGATACGCAGTATTTT